Each of the 25 T cell receptor beta chains below was sequenced from the same sample in a study of blood T cell repertoires in COVID-19. Repertoires were generated with immunoSEQ multiplex PCR, while TCRdb's copy carries only in-frame clones and drops some. The table lists more than 70,000 clones, roughly 80% of them singletons. Sequenced material: peripheral blood. All receptors come from a woman older than 75 with active or convalescent COVID-19.

This clone was found a few times. The CDR3 is CASSEFSRGWDEQYF. DNA of the CDR3: TGTGCCAGCAGTGAATTCAGTCGGGGTTGGGACGAGCAGTACTTC. The chain is built from TRBV6-1 and TRBJ2-7; possible D gene TRBD2, 5 bases. CDR3 size: 15 residues. V was clipped by 2 bases and J by 5 bases, with 16 bases between them. In germline, CDR1 is MNHNS, CDR2 SASEGT.

This clone was counted a single time. The chain carries TRBV7-3 and TRBJ2-3; 9 nucleotides line up with TRBD2. Germline V gives CDR1 SGHTA, CDR2 FQGTGA. J lost 0 bases, V lost 2 bases, and 15 bases had no gene match. The CDR3 totals 20 residues. The CDR3 protein is CASSLRRQYSSGESTDTQYF. For the CDR3, the DNA is TGTGCCAGCAGCTTACGGCGACAGTACTCTAGCGGGGAGAGCACAGATACGCAGTATTTT. Supplemented by reference TRBV7-3 and TRBJ2-3, the full variable domain reads GAGVSQTPSNKVTEKGKYVELRCDPISGHTALYWYRQSLGQGPEFLIYFQGTGAADDSGLPNDRFFAVRPEGSVSTLKIQRTERGDSAVYLCASSLRRQYSSGESTDTQYFGPGTRLTVL.

This chain joins TRBV27 and TRBJ2-5, with D unclear. Trimming removed 8 bases at V and 7 bases at J, with 20 bases between. The CDR3 length is 14 residues. Germline CDR1 MNHEY, CDR2 SMNVEV (reference sequence). The CDR3 sequence: CASYPRVCLGTQYF. DNA for the CDR3: TGTGCCAGCTATCCCCGGGTGTGCCTGGGGACCCAGTACTTC.

This chain uses TRBV7-3 with TRBJ2-3; D is unresolved. The CDR3 extends over 14 amino acids. V lost 2 bases to trimming and J lost 5 bases, with 11 bases between them. CDR1 is SGHTA, CDR2 FQGTGA, per germline. This CDR3 reads CASSLGQNRDTQYF. The DNA of the CDR3 is TGTGCCAGCAGCTTAGGCCAGAACCGAGATACGCAGTATTTT.

The chain couples TRBV7-9 to TRBJ1-1; D uncertain. Trimming shortened V by 1 base and J by 4 bases, and 19 bases separated the two germline ends. Germline V CDR1 and CDR2: SEHNR, FQNEAQ (reference sequence). This CDR3 is 17 amino acids long. DNA of the CDR3: TGTGCCAGCAGCTTAGTAGTCTTATCCCCATCGGTCACTGAAGCTTTCTTT. The encoded protein is CASSLVVLSPSVTEAFF. The full variable domain, its missing parts supplied by reference TRBV7-9 and TRBJ1-1, is DTGVSQNPRHKITKRGQNVTFRCDPISEHNRLYWYRQTLGQGPEFLTYFQNEAQLEKSRLLSDRFSAERPKGSFSTLEIQRTEQGDSAMYLCASSLVVLSPSVTEAFFGQGTRLTVV.

The chain carries TRBV11-2 and TRBJ2-6, with 9 bases matching TRBD1. The trim removed 1 base at V and 1 base at J, leaving 8 bases unmatched. Looked up from germline, CDR1 is SGHAT and CDR2 is FQNNGV. The CDR3 length is 19 residues. The CDR3 region has the DNA TGTGCCAGCAGCTTAGTGGTAGGGACAGGGAGGTCTGGGGCCAACGTCCTGACTTTC. Translating it yields CASSLVVGTGRSGANVLTF.

V usage is TRBV29-1 and J usage is TRBJ2-2; D is possibly TRBD2 (6 bases). The ends were cut back, 4 bases at V and 5 bases at J, with 11 bases in the middle. CDR3 size: 13 residues. Germline lookup yields CDR1 SQVTM and CDR2 ANQGSEA. CDR3 bases: TGCAGCGTTGTGCAGGGACTGACCGGGGAGCTGTTTTTT. It specifies CSVVQGLTGELFF.

The chain recombines TRBV10-3 with TRBJ2-2; D possibly corresponds to TRBD2 (5 bases). Germline lookup yields CDR1 ENHRY and CDR2 SYGVKD. V dropped 7 bases and J dropped 7 bases, with 7 bases sitting between them. The CDR3 runs 11 residues. The CDR3 sequence: CAIMGSGELFF. The CDR3 nucleotides are TGTGCCATCATGGGGAGCGGGGAGCTGTTTTTT.

The chain joins TRBV30 to TRBJ1-6, with a possible D match to TRBD1 (6 bases). V was cut by 3 bases and J by 7 bases, with 13 bases left in between. The CDR3 is 14 residues long. Germline V gene lookup returns CDR1 GTSNPN and CDR2 SVGIG (reference sequence). CDR3: CAWSRWDKNSPLHF. The CDR3 DNA reads as TGTGCCTGGAGCCGGTGGGACAAAAATTCACCCCTCCACTTT. Using reference TRBV30 and TRBJ1-6 for the parts outside the CDR3, the full variable domain is SQTIHQWPATLVQPVGSPLSLECTVEGTSNPNLYWYRQAAGRGLQLLFYSVGIGQISSEVPQNLSASRPQDRQFILSSKKLLLSDSGFYLCAWSRWDKNSPLHFGNGTRLTVT.

The rearrangement links TRBV5-5 to TRBJ2-5; TRBD2 matches 7 bases. This CDR3 comprises 15 residues. Germline-derived CDR1 and CDR2 are SGHKS and YYEKEE (reference sequence). V trimming: 4 bases; J trimming: 1 base; junction bases outside the gene matches: 7. CDR3 residues: CASSPGGTTQETQYF. The DNA for the CDR3 is TGTGCCAGCAGCCCCGGAGGGACTACCCAAGAGACCCAGTACTTC.

V and J are TRBV7-2 and TRBJ1-4; D may be TRBD1 (5 bases). Trimming cost V 5 bases and J 2 bases, with 9 bases left between them. The germline V gene encodes CDR1 SGHTA and CDR2 FQGNSA. CDR3 length: 14 residues. CDR3 nucleotides: TGTGCCAGCAGCCTTAGGGGTACTAATGAAAAACTGTTTTTT. Its protein is CASSLRGTNEKLFF. The whole variable domain, remainder taken from reference TRBV7-2 and TRBJ1-4, is GAGVSQSPSNKVTEKGKDVELRCDPISGHTALYWYRQSLGQGLEFLIYFQGNSAPDKSGLPSDRFSAERTGGSVSTLTIQRTQQEDSAVYLCASSLRGTNEKLFFGSGTQLSVL.

The chain combines TRBV28 with TRBJ1-5; D gene unclear. There are 12 residues in the CDR3. CDR1 and CDR2 from the germline V gene are MDHEN and SYDVKM. The V end lost 8 bases, the J end lost 4 bases, and 9 bases lay between the germline ends. In nucleotides, the CDR3 is TGTGCCAGCCTTGCGGGTAATCAGCCCCAGCATTTT. It yields the protein CASLAGNQPQHF.

CDR3 bases: TGTGCCAGCCTGGGGGGACAGGTCAGGTGGATGGCTGAAGCTTTCTTT. This sequence encodes CASLGGQVRWMAEAFF. The rearrangement links TRBV28 to TRBJ1-1, with 8 bases fitting TRBD1. The germline gives CDR1 MDHEN, CDR2 SYDVKM. There are 16 residues in the CDR3. J lost 6 bases, V lost 8 bases, and 17 bases had no gene match. Supplemented by reference TRBV28 and TRBJ1-1, the full variable domain reads DVKVTQSSRYLVKRTGEKVFLECVQDMDHENMFWYRQDPGLGLRLIYFSYDVKMKEKGDIPEGYSVSREKKERFSLILESASTNQTSMYLCASLGGQVRWMAEAFFGQGTRLTVV.

V and J are TRBV19 and TRBJ2-6; 8 nucleotides agree with TRBD1. This CDR3 region has 20 residues. Trimming removed 3 bases from V and 1 base from J; junction bases left unmatched: 14. Germline V gene lookup returns CDR1 LNHDA and CDR2 SQIVND (reference sequence). The CDR3 coding sequence is TGTGCCAGTAGTATGGGCCCTTGGACAGGGAGATTATCTGGGGCCAACGTCCTGACTTTC. The encoded protein is CASSMGPWTGRLSGANVLTF.

V is TRBV28 and J is TRBJ1-3; tentatively, D is TRBD1 (5 bases). Per germline, CDR1 MDHEN and CDR2 SYDVKM. V lost 2 bases and J 0 bases, leaving 23 bases between the germline ends. The CDR3 is made up of 20 amino acids. This chain's CDR3 is CASSLPPGVQGPASGNTIYF. The CDR3 nucleotides are TGTGCCAGCAGTTTACCGCCGGGTGTCCAGGGCCCCGCCTCTGGAAACACCATATATTTT.

The J gene is TRBJ2-1, the V gene TRBV6-5; tentative D call: TRBD2 (6 bases). This CDR3 contains 15 residues. Between the trimmed V and J ends, which lost 2 bases and 0 bases, there was a span of 8 bases. Germline loops: CDR1 MNHEY, CDR2 SVGAGI. The CDR3 DNA is TGTGCCAGCAGTTACCGGGGGAGCTCCTACAATGAGCAGTTCTTC. This codes for CASSYRGSSYNEQFF.

The chain links TRBV4-1 to TRBJ2-1; the match to TRBD2 covers 8 bases. The CDR3 is 15 amino acids. CDR1 and CDR2 (germline): MGHRA, YSYEKL. The trim removed 3 bases at V and 7 bases at J, leaving 8 bases unmatched. Written as DNA, the CDR3 is TGCGCCAGCAGCCAGGCGGGGGGCTCTAATAATGAGCAGTTCTTC. It encodes CASSQAGGSNNEQFF.

V is TRBV21-1 and J is TRBJ2-7; the table names TRBD1, a call not compared with the DNA. TRBV21-1 is recorded as a pseudogene. This CDR3 contains 13 residues. The CDR3 reads CASSKAPTHEQYF. The CDR3 nucleotides are TGTGCCAGCAGCAAAGCTCCAACACACGAGCAGTACTTC.

The rearrangement joins TRBV11-1 to TRBJ2-7; TRBD1 aligns across 7 bases. Germline assignment: CDR1 SGHAT and CDR2 FQDESV (reference sequence). The length of the CDR3 is 15 residues. The V gene end was trimmed by 4 bases and the J gene end by 1 base; junction bases not matched to a gene: 7. The CDR3 bases are TGTGCCAGCAGCTATAACAGGGGTAGGTCCTACGAGCAGTACTTC. This encodes CASSYNRGRSYEQYF.

J is TRBJ1-6 and V is TRBV4-3, with D unclear. This CDR3 has 16 amino acids. Germline V gives CDR1 LGHNA, CDR2 YSLEER. V was shortened by 0 bases and J by 5 bases, with 11 bases between the two germline ends. The CDR3 bases are TGCGCCAGCAGCCAAGACCGCAGGAATAATAATTCACCCCTCCACTTT. Protein sequence: CASSQDRRNNNSPLHF.

This clone was observed once. CDR3 nucleotides: TGTGCCAGCAGTTACCCCCAGGGGAGGGGAGAGACCCAGTACTTC. Translated: CASSYPQGRGETQYF. The chain recombines TRBV6-5 with TRBJ2-5, with D perhaps TRBD2 (7 bases). The CDR3 consists of 15 residues. Trimming removed 2 bases at V and 4 bases at J, with 14 bases between. The germline CDR1 and CDR2 sequences are MNHEY and SVGAGI.

This rearrangement joins TRBV28 to TRBJ1-5, with D unresolved. The CDR3 spans 15 residues. V shed 6 bases and J shed 11 bases, with 23 bases lying between them. Germline V CDR1 and CDR2: MDHEN, SYDVKM. In DNA form, the CDR3 reads TGTGCCAGCAGCGTGTCCGGGGTTGGGGAGAGGGCCCAGCATTTT. It codes for CASSVSGVGERAQHF. The full variable domain, rest sourced from reference TRBV28 and TRBJ1-5, is DVKVTQSSRYLVKRTGEKVFLECVQDMDHENMFWYRQDPGLGLRLIYFSYDVKMKEKGDIPEGYSVSREKKERFSLILESASTNQTSMYLCASSVSGVGERAQHFGDGTRLSIL.

V and J are TRBV18 and TRBJ2-1; TRBD2 matches 11 bases. J lost 9 bases, V lost 8 bases, and 9 bases had no gene match. Germline CDR1 and CDR2: KGHSH and LQKENI. This CDR3 is 14 amino acids long. CDR3 region: CASRTSGRHFEQFF. DNA of the CDR3: TGTGCCAGCCGTACTAGCGGGAGACACTTTGAGCAGTTCTTC.

This CDR3 reads CASSPRQTNTGELFF. CDR3 DNA sequence: TGTGCCAGCAGCCCAAGACAGACGAACACCGGGGAGCTGTTTTTT. V and J are TRBV7-2 and TRBJ2-2, with D perhaps TRBD1 (5 bases). This CDR3 is built from 15 residues. With 5 bases removed from V and 0 bases from J, the gap between germline ends came to 10 bases. Germline CDR1 and CDR2: SGHTA and FQGNSA. Full variable domain (missing parts from reference TRBV7-2 and TRBJ2-2): GAGVSQSPSNKVTEKGKDVELRCDPISGHTALYWYRQSLGQGLEFLIYFQGNSAPDKSGLPSDRFSAERTGGSVSTLTIQRTQQEDSAVYLCASSPRQTNTGELFFGEGSRLTVL.

As to this clone: Other nucleotide sequences from this sample produce the same CDR3. The rearrangement uses TRBV5-1 and TRBJ2-5; D is unclear. The CDR3 sequence is 13 residues long. CDR1 and CDR2 from the germline V gene are SGHRS and YFSETQ. The V end lost 2 bases, the J end lost 2 bases, and 7 bases lay between the germline ends. The CDR3 DNA sequence: TGCGCCAGCAGCTTTTCACAGCAAGAGACCCAGTACTTC. This codes for CASSFSQQETQYF.